Sequencing of this TCR beta chain was carried out in a study of cytomegalovirus exposure and HLA in healthy donors. The donors were in the approximately 130-subject validation cohort, distinct from the roughly 670-subject first cohort. V was pared by 6 bases and J by 5 bases, with 10 bases between. Germline lookup yields CDR1 MDHEN and CDR2 SYDVKM. The CDR3 contains 12 residues. General study results and limits: Reportedly, diagnosis of cytomegalovirus status by the classifier showed high specificity and sensitivity. Generally TCR sequences proved uncommon, though certain public TCRs appeared in numerous donors.

Generated by immunoSEQ multiplex PCR, the TCRdb table keeps only in-frame clones and is missing some. Among around 300,000 clones listed, roughly 90% were seen once. Comment on this clone: Its antigen is unidentified.

The source is a woman younger than 35 in good health and CMV-seronegative. This chain uses TRBV28 with TRBJ1-2; D is ambiguous. The sample consisted of PBMCs. For the CDR3, the DNA is TGTGCCAGCAGCCTGACTGTATATGGCTACACCTTC. This translates into CASSLTVYGYTF.